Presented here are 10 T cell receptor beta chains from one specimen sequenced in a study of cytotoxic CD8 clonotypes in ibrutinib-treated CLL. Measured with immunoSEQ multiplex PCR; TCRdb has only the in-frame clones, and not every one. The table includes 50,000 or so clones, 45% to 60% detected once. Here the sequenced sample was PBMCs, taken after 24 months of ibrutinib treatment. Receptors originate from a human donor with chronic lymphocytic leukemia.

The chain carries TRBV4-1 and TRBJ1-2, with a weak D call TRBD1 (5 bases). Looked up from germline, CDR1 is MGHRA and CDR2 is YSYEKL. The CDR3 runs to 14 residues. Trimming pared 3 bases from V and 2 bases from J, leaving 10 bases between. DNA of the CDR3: TGCGCCAGCAGCCAGTTACCAGGGAACTATGGCTACACCTTC. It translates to CASSQLPGNYGYTF.

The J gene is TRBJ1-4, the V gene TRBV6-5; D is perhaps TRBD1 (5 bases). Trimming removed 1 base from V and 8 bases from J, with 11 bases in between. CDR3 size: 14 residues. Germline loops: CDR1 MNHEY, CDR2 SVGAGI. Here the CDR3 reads CASSYYTGGEKLFF. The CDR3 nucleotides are TGTGCCAGCAGTTACTACACAGGAGGGGAAAAACTGTTTTTT.

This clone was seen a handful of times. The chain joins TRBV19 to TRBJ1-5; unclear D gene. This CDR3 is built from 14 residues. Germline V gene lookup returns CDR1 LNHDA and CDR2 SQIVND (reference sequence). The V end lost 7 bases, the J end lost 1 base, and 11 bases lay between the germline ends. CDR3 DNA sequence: TGTGCCAGTAACCCGACACTGAGCAATCAGCCCCAGCATTTT. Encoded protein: CASNPTLSNQPQHF.

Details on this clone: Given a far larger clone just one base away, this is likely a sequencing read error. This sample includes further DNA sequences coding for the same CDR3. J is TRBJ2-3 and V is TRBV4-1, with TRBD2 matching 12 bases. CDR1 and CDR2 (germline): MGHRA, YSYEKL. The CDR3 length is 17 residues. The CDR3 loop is CASSQGPSGGARDTQYF. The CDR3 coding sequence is TGCGCCAGCAGTCAAGGTCCTAGCGGGGGGGCGAGGGATACGCAGTATTTT.

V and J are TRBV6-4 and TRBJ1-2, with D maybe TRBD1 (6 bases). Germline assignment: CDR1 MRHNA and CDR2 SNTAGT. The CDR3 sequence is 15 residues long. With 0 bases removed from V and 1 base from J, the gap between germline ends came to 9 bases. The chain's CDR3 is CASSDSGTNNYGYTF. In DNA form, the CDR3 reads TGTGCCAGCAGTGACTCGGGGACAAATAACTATGGCTACACCTTC.

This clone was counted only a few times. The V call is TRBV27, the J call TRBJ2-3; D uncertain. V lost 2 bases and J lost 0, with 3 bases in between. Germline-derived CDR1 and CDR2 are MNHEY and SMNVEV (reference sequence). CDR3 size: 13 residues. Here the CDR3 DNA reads TGTGCCAGCAGTTTAACGAGCACAGATACGCAGTATTTT. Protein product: CASSLTSTDTQYF.

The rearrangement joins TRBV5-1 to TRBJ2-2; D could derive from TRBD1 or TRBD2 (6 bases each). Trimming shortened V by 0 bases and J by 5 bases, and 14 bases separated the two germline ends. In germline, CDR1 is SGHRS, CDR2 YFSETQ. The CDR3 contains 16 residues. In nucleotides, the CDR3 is TGCGCCAGCAGCTTGGATCCCGGGGGCGGGACCGGGGAGCTGTTTTTT. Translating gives CASSLDPGGGTGELFF.

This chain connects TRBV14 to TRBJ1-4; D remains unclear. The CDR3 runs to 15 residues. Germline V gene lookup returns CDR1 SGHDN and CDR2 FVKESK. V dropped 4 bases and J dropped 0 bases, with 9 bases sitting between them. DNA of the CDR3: TGTGCCAGCAGCCCTAAAGTTGCAACTAATGAAAAACTGTTTTTT. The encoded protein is CASSPKVATNEKLFF.

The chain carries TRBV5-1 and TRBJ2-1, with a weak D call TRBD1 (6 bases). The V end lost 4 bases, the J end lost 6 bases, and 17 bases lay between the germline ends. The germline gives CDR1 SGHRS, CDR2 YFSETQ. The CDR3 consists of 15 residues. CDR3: CASSPKQGSGNEQFF. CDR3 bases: TGCGCCAGCAGCCCGAAACAGGGTTCGGGCAATGAGCAGTTCTTC.

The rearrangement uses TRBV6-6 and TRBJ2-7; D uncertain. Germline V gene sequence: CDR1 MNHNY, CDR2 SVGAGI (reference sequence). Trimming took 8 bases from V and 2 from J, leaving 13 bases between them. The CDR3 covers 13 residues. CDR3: CASRASGTYEQYF. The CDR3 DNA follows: TGTGCCAGCCGGGCAAGTGGGACCTACGAGCAGTACTTC.